The clone carrying this TCR beta chain was detected many times. Its cognate antigen is unknown. This sample was included in a study of T cell repertoires in cytomegalovirus infection. Across the whole study: Shared public TCR beta signatures pointed to both CMV infection and a matching HLA type. Points from the study as a whole: Carriers of CMV plus the relevant HLA were identified by cumulative public TCR beta family frequency. Ex vivo responses were dominated by HLA-C-restricted CMV-specific TCR beta clonotypes.

The CDR3 is made up of 15 amino acids. CDR1 is MDHEN, CDR2 SYDVKM, per germline. V shed 7 bases and J 4 bases; nucleotides not matched to a gene: 12. MiXCR, run by TCRdb on the reads, gives a single entry per CDR3 protein. The sample holds 200,000 to 250,000 distinct CDR3 sequences; approximately 7% are singletons and the top ten take less than 7.5%. The rearrangement links TRBV28 to TRBJ1-2; 7 nucleotides agree with TRBD1. The receptor was isolated from a human donor in good health (CMV status not recorded). Some clones in this sample may be carry-over from other donors' samples. Sequenced material: PBMCs. CDR3 coding DNA: TGTGCCAGCACCACCTCGACCGGGGACAGCTATGGCTACACCTTC. This sequence encodes CASTTSTGDSYGYTF.